Presented here are 22 T cell receptor beta chains from one specimen sequenced in a study of T-cell memory formation after mild COVID-19. TCRdb processed the 5' RACE reads anew with MiXCR; each CDR3 protein has one entry. The repertoire holds 70,000 to 100,000 distinct CDR3 sequences, with over 12% as singletons. Sequenced material: PBMCs or a T cell subset sorted from them (not recorded which). The receptors come from a man between 18 and 29 years old who had mild COVID-19 (a few samples of this study predate the infection). Cell type and time point are not known.

Only a few counts were recorded for this clonotype. The DNA of the CDR3 is TGTGCCAGCACTTCAGGATGGGGTAATTCACCCCTCCACTTT. Its protein product is CASTSGWGNSPLHF. The rearrangement uses TRBV27 and TRBJ1-6; D ambiguous. Trimming stripped 7 bases from V and 6 bases from J, with 13 bases between. The CDR3 extends over 14 amino acids. Germline assignment: CDR1 MNHEY and CDR2 SMNVEV (reference sequence).

The chain carries TRBV7-2 and TRBJ1-2, with D possibly being TRBD1 (6 bases). Between the trimmed V and J ends, which lost 5 bases and 2 bases, there was a span of 9 bases. The CDR3 sequence is 13 residues long. Germline CDR1 SGHTA, CDR2 FQGNSA. The CDR3 DNA sequence: TGTGCCAGCAGCCAGGACAGCAACTATGGCTACACCTTC. It translates to CASSQDSNYGYTF.

This clonotype turned up a few times. CDR3 residues: CSVPPKGGTYNEQFF. The CDR3 DNA sequence: TGCAGCGTTCCGCCAAAGGGGGGAACCTACAATGAGCAGTTCTTC. The chain carries TRBV29-1 and TRBJ2-1, with D tentatively TRBD1 or TRBD2 (6 bases each). The CDR3 totals 15 residues. Germline-derived CDR1 and CDR2 are SQVTM and ANQGSEA. With 5 bases removed from V and 2 bases from J, the gap between germline ends came to 16 bases.

The chain uses TRBV5-1 and TRBJ2-2; the D is unclear. The CDR3 loop spans 13 amino acids. In germline, CDR1 is SGHRS, CDR2 YFSETQ. V lost 4 bases and J lost 3, with 7 bases in between. The CDR3 DNA reads TGCGCCAGCAGCCGGACCGACACCGGGGAGCTGTTTTTT. Protein sequence: CASSRTDTGELFF. The full variable domain, its missing parts supplied by reference TRBV5-1 and TRBJ2-2, is KAGVTQTPRYLIKTRGQQVTLSCSPISGHRSVSWYQQTPGQGLQFLFEYFSETQRNKGNFPGRFSGRQFSNSRSEMNVSTLELGDSALYLCASSRTDTGELFFGEGSRLTVL.

At least ten counts were recorded for this clonotype. The genes are TRBV6-2 or TRBV6-3 and TRBJ1-1; no definite D call. The CDR3 contains 12 residues. Germline CDR1 reads MNHEY; CDR2 reads SVGEGT. With 2 bases removed from V and 2 bases from J, the gap between germline ends came to 3 bases. The CDR3 DNA is TGTGCCAGCAGTTACAGAAACACTGAAGCTTTCTTT. Translating it yields CASSYRNTEAFF.

The chain combines TRBV5-1 with TRBJ2-5; TRBD1 agrees at 9 bases. This CDR3 is built from 13 residues. Trimming removed 5 bases from V and 4 bases from J; junction bases left unmatched: 3. The germline V gene has CDR1 SGHRS and CDR2 YFSETQ. This CDR3 is CASRTGGLETQYF. CDR3 sequence (DNA): TGCGCCAGCAGGACAGGGGGTTTAGAGACCCAGTACTTC.

The chain combines TRBV12-3 or TRBV12-4 with TRBJ2-5; a possible D gene is TRBD2 (5 bases). The CDR3 extends over 12 amino acids. Trimming pared 5 bases from V and 4 bases from J, leaving 8 bases between. This CDR3 reads CASSPGIETQYF. The CDR3 coding sequence is TGTGCCAGCAGTCCGGGAATAGAGACCCAGTACTTC.

This sequence joins TRBV11-2 and TRBJ2-7; D remains ambiguous. Trimming left V 3 bases short and J 2 bases short, with 8 bases between. CDR3 size: 13 residues. Per the germline V gene, CDR1 is SGHAT and CDR2 is FQNNGV. The chain's CDR3 is CASSLAPPYEQYV. The CDR3 nucleotides are TGTGCCAGCAGCTTGGCGCCCCCCTACGAGCAGTACGTC.

This clonotype appeared a few times. This rearrangement joins TRBV4-3 to TRBJ2-7, with TRBD2 identical over 8 bases. The length of the CDR3 is 16 residues. From germline, CDR1 is LGHNA and CDR2 YSLEER. Trimming cost V 2 bases and J 6 bases; bases outside gene matches: 12. This chain's CDR3 is CASSQSTAGGWVEQYF. The CDR3 DNA reads TGCGCCAGCAGCCAATCAACGGCGGGGGGCTGGGTCGAGCAGTACTTC.

This clonotype was seen more than once but under ten times. V usage is TRBV6-6 and J usage is TRBJ2-1; the D call may be TRBD1 or TRBD2 (5 bases each). Trimming cost V 3 bases and J 6 bases, with 12 bases left between them. The CDR3 totals 14 residues. CDR1 is MNHNY, CDR2 SVGAGI, per germline (reference sequence). The CDR3 coding sequence is TGTGCCAGCAGTTATCCCCGGGGCGGCAATGAGCAGTTCTTC. Its translation: CASSYPRGGNEQFF.

The CDR3 loop reads CASSLTGGATEQYF. The DNA for the CDR3 is TGTGCCAGCAGCCTGACAGGGGGCGCGACCGAGCAGTACTTC. The chain combines TRBV12-3 or TRBV12-4 with TRBJ2-7, with 10 bases fitting TRBD1. After removal of 6 bases from V and 6 bases from J, the junction contained 8 bases not matched to a gene. There are 14 residues in the CDR3.

The sample holds many counts of this clonotype. This chain uses TRBV9 with TRBJ1-3; D is unresolved. Trimming shortened V by 3 bases and J by 0 bases, and 13 bases separated the two germline ends. From germline, CDR1 is SGDLS and CDR2 YYNGEE. This CDR3 comprises 16 residues. Here the CDR3 DNA reads TGTGCCAGCAGCGCCGTAGCCGGGAGCTCTGGAAACACCATATATTTT. As protein: CASSAVAGSSGNTIYF. Looking up the rest from reference TRBV9 and TRBJ1-3 gives the full variable domain: DSGVTQTPKHLITATGQRVTLRCSPRSGDLSVYWYQQSLDQGLQFLIQYYNGEERAKGNILERFSAQQFPDLHSELNLSSLELGDSALYFCASSAVAGSSGNTIYFGEGSWLTVV.

This clonotype came up many times. CDR3 in amino acids: CASSLAGVGRVDSPLHF. The CDR3 nucleotides are TGTGCCAGCAGCTTAGCTGGTGTCGGGAGGGTGGATTCACCCCTCCACTTT. The gene calls are TRBV7-9 and TRBJ1-6, with D unresolved. The CDR3 contains 17 residues. Germline V lookup: CDR1 SEHNR, CDR2 FQNEAQ (reference sequence). Trimming pared 0 bases from V and 8 bases from J, leaving 17 bases between.

This clonotype was picked up a small number of times. The chain combines TRBV7-6 with TRBJ2-7; 7 positions agree with TRBD2. This CDR3 is built from 14 residues. Germline-derived CDR1 and CDR2 are SGHVS and FNYEAQ. The V and J ends lost 5 bases and 3 bases, in that order; junction bases with no gene match: 7. CDR3 protein: CASSAGGINYEQYF. The CDR3 DNA is TGTGCCAGCAGCGCCGGGGGGATAAACTACGAGCAGTACTTC.

This clonotype was seen more than once but under ten times. V is TRBV7-9 and J is TRBJ1-5, with D uncertain. Germline V gives CDR1 SEHNR, CDR2 FQNEAQ (reference sequence). The germline V and J ends were trimmed by 1 base and 3 bases, with 10 bases remaining between them. This CDR3 is built from 15 residues. This CDR3 is CASSLGWGVNQPQHF. In nucleotides, the CDR3 is TGTGCCAGCAGCTTAGGGTGGGGTGTCAATCAGCCCCAGCATTTT.

The table lists this clonotype with a few counts. The germline gene is not matched at one end of the junction; a read error may be the cause. The V call is TRBV29-1, the J call TRBJ1-1; D remains unclear. The CDR3 length is 12 residues. Germline loops: CDR1 SQVTM, CDR2 ANQGSEA. The CDR3 protein is CSVEESWAEAFF. Written as DNA, the CDR3 is TGCAGCGTGGAAGAAAGTTGGGCTGAAGCTTTCTTT.

In its sample, this clonotype was seen a few times. The J gene is TRBJ2-3, the V gene TRBV5-1; TRBD2 matches 8 bases. The CDR3 is 16 amino acids. V shed 4 bases, J shed 2 bases, and the junction held 9 bases outside the gene matches. The germline CDR1 and CDR2 sequences are SGHRS and YFSETQ. In DNA, the CDR3 is TGCGCCAGCAGCCCCTGGGGCGGGGGGCTCACAGATACGCAGTATTTT. Translating it yields CASSPWGGGLTDTQYF.

This clonotype was found a few times. This chain joins TRBV12-3 or TRBV12-4 and TRBJ2-2; D tentatively reads TRBD1 or TRBD2 (5 bases each). This CDR3 has 16 residues. The V and J ends lost 3 bases and 7 bases respectively, with 18 bases between them. The CDR3 DNA reads TGTGCCAGCAGTTTTTTCGTGAGGGGTTGGGGCGGGGAGCTGTTTTTT. Translated: CASSFFVRGWGGELFF.

This chain connects TRBV29-1 to TRBJ1-2; TRBD1 is a possible D gene (5 bases). Per germline, CDR1 SQVTM and CDR2 ANQGSEA. The CDR3 contains 12 residues. Trimming stripped 7 bases from V and 4 bases from J, with 13 bases between. The CDR3 loop reads CSGNLGGYGYTF. CDR3 nucleotide sequence: TGCAGCGGCAACCTCGGGGGCTATGGCTACACCTTC.

V gene TRBV23-1 combines with J gene TRBJ2-1, with D possibly matching TRBD1 (6 bases). TRBV23-1 counts as an open reading frame of uncertain function. CDR3 size: 13 residues. The V and J ends lost 0 bases and 11 bases respectively, with 11 bases between them. DNA for the CDR3: TGCGCCAGCAGTCAATCCTCAGGACAGAAGCAGTTCTTC. Amino acids: CASSQSSGQKQFF.

This clonotype was counted only a few times. The chain employs TRBV9 and TRBJ2-7; tentatively, D is TRBD1 or TRBD2 (6 bases each). The V gene lost 0 bases and the J gene lost 2 bases, with 9 bases spanning the gap. From germline, CDR1 is SGDLS and CDR2 YYNGEE. CDR3 length: 14 amino acids. In DNA, the CDR3 is TGTGCCAGCAGCGTAGGGGGGGCCACCTACGAGCAGTACTTC. Translation: CASSVGGATYEQYF.

This clonotype was seen a few times. The CDR3 loop is CASAERWLDSGDTEAFF. In DNA form, the CDR3 reads TGTGCCAGCGCCGAAAGGTGGTTGGACAGCGGAGACACTGAAGCTTTCTTT. V usage is TRBV5-6 and J usage is TRBJ1-1, with D possibly being TRBD1 (6 bases). Per the germline V gene, CDR1 is SGHDT and CDR2 is YYEEEE. This CDR3 comprises 17 residues. Trimming stripped 7 bases from V and 3 bases from J, with 25 bases between.